This T cell receptor (beta chain) was observed in a study of blood T cell repertoires in COVID-19. Study at large: Collection of acute and convalescent COVID-19 samples took place in the United States, Italy and Spain. Nucleic acid was either cDNA or gDNA, and it came from T cells, B-cell-depleted T cells, or PBMCs.

In the authors' workflow: Amplification with reference gene primers provided the estimates of nucleated cell counts. Clones were read by immunoSEQ multiplex PCR, and TCRdb kept only the in-frame ones, dropping some. The V and J calls and clone size were taken over from that table, and D and trimming were inferred from the DNA. The repertoire holds some 150,000 clones, with around 90% as singletons. V dropped 7 bases and J dropped 5; count of bases not matched to a gene: 7. CDR1 and CDR2 (germline): KGHSH, LQKENI. The length of the CDR3 is 14 residues. Sequencing was done on a sample of peripheral blood. This TCR was recovered from a man aged 55 to 69 with acute or convalescent COVID-19. The V and J genes are TRBV18 and TRBJ1-1, with 10 nucleotides matching TRBD1. CDR3 residues: CASFSGTGVTEAFF. The CDR3, as DNA: TGTGCCAGCTTTAGCGGGACAGGGGTTACTGAAGCTTTCTTT.